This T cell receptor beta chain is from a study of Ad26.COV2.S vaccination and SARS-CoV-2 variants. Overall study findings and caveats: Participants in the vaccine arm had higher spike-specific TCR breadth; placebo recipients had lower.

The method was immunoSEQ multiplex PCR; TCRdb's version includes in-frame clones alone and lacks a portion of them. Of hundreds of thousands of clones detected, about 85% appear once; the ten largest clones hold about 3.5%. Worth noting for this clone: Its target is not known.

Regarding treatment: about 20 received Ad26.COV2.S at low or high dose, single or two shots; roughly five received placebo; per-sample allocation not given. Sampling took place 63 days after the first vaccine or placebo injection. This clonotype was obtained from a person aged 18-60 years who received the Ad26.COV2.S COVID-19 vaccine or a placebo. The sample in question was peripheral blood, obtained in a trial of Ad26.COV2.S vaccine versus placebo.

DNA of the CDR3: TGTGCCAGCAGTTATGTTGGGGGCCTAAACAATGAGCAGTTCTTC. It specifies CASSYVGGLNNEQFF. This chain uses TRBV6-5 with TRBJ2-1, with a possible D match to TRBD1 (6 bases). V was pared by 3 bases and J by 5 bases, with 14 bases between. The CDR3 totals 15 residues. Germline CDR1 and CDR2: MNHEY and SVGAGI.